A single sample gave rise to the 3 T cell receptor beta chains below, sequenced in a study of blood T cell repertoires in COVID-19. Profiling relied on immunoSEQ multiplex PCR, and the TCRdb table lists in-frame clones only, not all of them. This table has about 390,000 clones, about 87% appearing once. Sequencing was done on a sample of PBMCs or T cells enriched from blood (not recorded which). The receptors here all came from a woman between 50 and 59 years old who had recovered from COVID-19.

This clone was counted between two and nine times. J is TRBJ1-2 and V is TRBV3-1 (or the pseudogene TRBV3-2); no firm D call. CDR1 is LGHDT, CDR2 YNNKEL, per germline (reference sequence). CDR3 size: 13 residues. V lost 4 bases and J 4 bases, leaving 10 bases between the germline ends. CDR3 residues: CASSPQVGYGYTF. The CDR3 region has the DNA TGTGCCAGCAGCCCACAAGTTGGCTATGGCTACACCTTC.

The chain is built from TRBV12-5 and TRBJ1-1; the match to TRBD1 covers 7 bases. V lost 2 bases to trimming and J lost 8 bases; unmatched junction nucleotides: 8. Germline CDR1 reads LGHNT; CDR2 reads FRNRAP. CDR3 length: 14 residues. CDR3 residues: CASGLTPGTEEAFF. The CDR3 DNA sequence: TGTGCTAGTGGTTTGACCCCGGGGACAGAAGAAGCTTTCTTT.

The chain is built from TRBV7-2 and TRBJ1-1, with TRBD1 as a possible D gene (5 bases). This CDR3 contains 14 residues. The ends were cut back, 2 bases at V and 1 base at J, with 8 bases in the middle. Germline assignment: CDR1 SGHTA and CDR2 FQGNSA. The CDR3 sequence: CASSLQGTNTEAFF. The CDR3 DNA is TGTGCCAGCAGCTTACAGGGAACGAACACTGAAGCTTTCTTT.